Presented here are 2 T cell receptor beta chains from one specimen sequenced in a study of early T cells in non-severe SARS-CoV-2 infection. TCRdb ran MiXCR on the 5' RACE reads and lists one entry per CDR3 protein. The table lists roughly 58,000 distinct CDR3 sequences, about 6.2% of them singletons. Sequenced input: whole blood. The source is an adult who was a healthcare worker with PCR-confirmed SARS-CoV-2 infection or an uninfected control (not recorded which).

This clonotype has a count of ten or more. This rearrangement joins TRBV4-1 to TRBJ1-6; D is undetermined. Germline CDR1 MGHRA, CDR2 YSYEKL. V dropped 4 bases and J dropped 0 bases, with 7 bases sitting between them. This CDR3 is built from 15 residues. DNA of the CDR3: TGCGCCAGCAGCCCCTCGAGCTCCTATAATTCACCCCTCCACTTT. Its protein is CASSPSSSYNSPLHF.

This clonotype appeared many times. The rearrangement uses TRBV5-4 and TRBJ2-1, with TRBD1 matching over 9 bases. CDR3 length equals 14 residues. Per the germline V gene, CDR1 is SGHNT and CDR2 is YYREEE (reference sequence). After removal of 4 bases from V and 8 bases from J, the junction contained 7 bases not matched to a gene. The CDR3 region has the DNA TGTGCCAGCAGCCCGGGACAGGGAGGGTATGAGCAGTTCTTC. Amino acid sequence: CASSPGQGGYEQFF.